This T cell receptor (beta chain) was found in a study of cytomegalovirus exposure and HLA in healthy donors. As for the study in general: Roughly 180 million T cells yielded around 120 million unique TCR beta sequences in earlier analysis.

V was clipped by 5 bases and J by 3 bases, with 14 bases between them. Germline lookup yields CDR1 MDHEN and CDR2 SYDVKM. This CDR3 is built from 14 residues. 13 Jbeta primers and 60 Vbeta primers were used for the PCR. Original methodology: As a later analysis found, there were 70 million to 90 million unique TCR beta chains, of which roughly 11 million were shared. Produced via immunoSEQ multiplex PCR; TCRdb's table is partial and in-frame only. D and trimming come from the DNA, and the V and J calls and clone size come from that table. The sample holds about 50,000 clones. The sample taken for sequencing was PBMCs. V is TRBV28 and J is TRBJ2-7, with D maybe TRBD1 (6 bases). The sequence was collected from a woman in her sixties or seventies in good health and CMV-seropositive. CDR3 nucleotides: TGTGCCAGCAGTCGCCCGGGACATGTCTACGAGCAGTACTTC. This gives the protein CASSRPGHVYEQYF.